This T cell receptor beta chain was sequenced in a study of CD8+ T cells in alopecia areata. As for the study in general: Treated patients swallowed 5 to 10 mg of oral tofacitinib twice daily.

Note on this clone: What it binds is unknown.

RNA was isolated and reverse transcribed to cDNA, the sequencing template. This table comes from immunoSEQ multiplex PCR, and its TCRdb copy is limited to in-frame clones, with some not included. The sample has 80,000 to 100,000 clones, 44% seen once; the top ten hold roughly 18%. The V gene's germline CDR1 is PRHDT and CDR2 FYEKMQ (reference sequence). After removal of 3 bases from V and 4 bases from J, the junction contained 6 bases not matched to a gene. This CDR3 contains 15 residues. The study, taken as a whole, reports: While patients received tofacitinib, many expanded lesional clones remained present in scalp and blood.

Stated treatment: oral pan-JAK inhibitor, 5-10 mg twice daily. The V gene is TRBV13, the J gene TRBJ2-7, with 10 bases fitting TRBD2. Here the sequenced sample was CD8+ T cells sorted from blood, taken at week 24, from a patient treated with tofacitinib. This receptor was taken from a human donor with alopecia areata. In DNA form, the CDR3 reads TGTGCCAGCAGCTTTATGGGGACTAGCGCGTACGAGCAGTACTTC. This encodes CASSFMGTSAYEQYF.